This T cell receptor (beta chain) was retrieved from a study of blood T cell repertoires in COVID-19. Study at large: Sites across the United States, Italy and Spain contributed samples from acute and convalescent COVID-19. The cDNA or gDNA used as material had been derived from T cells, B-cell-depleted T cells, or PBMCs.

Per the original methods: Amplified reference gene primers provided the basis for estimating nucleated cell counts. Method: immunoSEQ multiplex PCR; TCRdb's copy keeps in-frame clones and lacks some. The V and J calls and the clone size are those of that table, but D and trimming were determined from the DNA. The sample yields over 75,000 clones, 70% to 90% seen once. CDR1 MNHEY and CDR2 SVGEGT come from the germline V gene. The V and J ends lost 0 bases and 0 bases respectively, with 6 bases between them. This CDR3 region has 15 residues. This TCR was sampled from a woman older than 75 with acute or convalescent COVID-19. V gene TRBV6-2 or TRBV6-3 combines with J gene TRBJ1-3; D unclear. Material: peripheral blood. CDR3 protein: CASSYSVPSGNTIYF. In DNA form, the CDR3 reads TGTGCCAGCAGTTACTCCGTCCCCTCTGGAAACACCATATATTTT.